Presented here are 11 T cell receptor beta chains from one specimen sequenced in a study of OX40 agonist ivuxolimab in advanced cancers. TCRdb keeps only in-frame clones here, not all; method: immunoSEQ multiplex PCR. The repertoire holds about 72,000 clones, with 87% as singletons. The sample here was CD4+ or CD8+ T cells sorted from blood, taken in a trial of the OX40 agonist ivuxolimab. These receptors were taken from an adult with an advanced solid tumor such as melanoma, head and neck, liver or kidney cancer.

This rearrangement joins TRBV28 to TRBJ2-3; D unclear. Germline CDR1 and CDR2: MDHEN and SYDVKM. The CDR3 runs to 13 residues. Trimming took off 11 bases at V and 0 bases at J, with 12 bases between the two ends. CDR3 in DNA: TGTGCCTCCACCTTTTCTAGCACAGATACGCAGTATTTT. It is translated as CASTFSSTDTQYF. The variable domain in full, completed from reference TRBV28 and TRBJ2-3, reads DVKVTQSSRYLVKRTGEKVFLECVQDMDHENMFWYRQDPGLGLRLIYFSYDVKMKEKGDIPEGYSVSREKKERFSLILESASTNQTSMYLCASTFSSTDTQYFGPGTRLTVL.

The chain is built from TRBV5-4 and TRBJ2-2; TRBD1 might be the D (5 bases). Per germline, CDR1 SGHNT and CDR2 YYREEE (reference sequence). The CDR3 is 16 residues long. Trimming took 0 bases from V and 0 from J, leaving 9 bases between them. CDR3 coding DNA: TGTGCCAGCAGCTTGGAAGGCAGGGCGAACACCGGGGAGCTGTTTTTT. It is translated as CASSLEGRANTGELFF. Using reference TRBV5-4 and TRBJ2-2 for the parts outside the CDR3, the full variable domain is ETGVTQSPTHLIKTRGQQVTLRCSSQSGHNTVSWYQQALGQGPQFIFQYYREEENGRGNFPPRFSGLQFPNYSSELNVNALELDDSALYLCASSLEGRANTGELFFGEGSRLTVL.

J is TRBJ2-2 and V is TRBV18; the match to TRBD2 covers 8 bases. The CDR3 is made up of 17 amino acids. V gave up 2 bases and J gave up 7 bases; unmatched junction bases: 12. The germline V gene encodes CDR1 KGHSH and CDR2 LQKENI. CDR3 DNA sequence: TGTGCCAGCTCACCAGCAGCGGGAGCCTTCGTCTTCGGGGAGCTGTTTTTT. It translates to CASSPAAGAFVFGELFF. Variable domain in full (rest from reference TRBV18 and TRBJ2-2): NAGVMQNPRHLVRRRGQEARLRCSPMKGHSHVYWYRQLPEEGLKFMVYLQKENIIDESGMPKERFSAEFPKEGPSILRIQQVVRGDSAAYFCASSPAAGAFVFGELFFGEGSRLTVL.

The V gene is TRBV4-1, the J gene TRBJ1-2; D is perhaps TRBD1 (6 bases). CDR1 and CDR2 (germline): MGHRA, YSYEKL. CDR3 length: 15 amino acids. The germline V and J ends were trimmed by 5 bases and 0 bases, with 13 bases remaining between them. CDR3 in amino acids: CASSEWTVANYGYTF. As DNA, the CDR3 is TGCGCCAGCAGCGAGTGGACAGTAGCTAACTATGGCTACACCTTC.

This chain connects TRBV28 to TRBJ2-7, with 12 bases matching TRBD2. The CDR3 totals 16 residues. The trim removed 2 bases at V and 1 base at J, leaving 3 bases unmatched. The germline CDR1 and CDR2 sequences are MDHEN and SYDVKM. CDR3 coding DNA: TGTGCCAGCAGTTTACGACTAGCGGGAGTGTCCTACGAGCAGTACTTC. Protein product: CASSLRLAGVSYEQYF. Complete variable domain (other parts from reference TRBV28 and TRBJ2-7): DVKVTQSSRYLVKRTGEKVFLECVQDMDHENMFWYRQDPGLGLRLIYFSYDVKMKEKGDIPEGYSVSREKKERFSLILESASTNQTSMYLCASSLRLAGVSYEQYFGPGTRLTVT.

The chain carries TRBV6-5 and TRBJ1-1; 7 positions match TRBD1. The V gene end was trimmed by 3 bases and the J gene end by 8 bases; junction bases not matched to a gene: 9. The CDR3 covers 14 residues. Germline V gene sequence: CDR1 MNHEY, CDR2 SVGAGI. CDR3 region: CASSYDRANPEAFF. The CDR3 DNA sequence: TGTGCCAGCAGTTATGACAGGGCAAACCCCGAAGCTTTCTTT.

This clone was detected only a few times. This chain connects TRBV18 to TRBJ1-2; 8 positions agree with TRBD1. This CDR3 is 15 amino acids long. The J segment lost 4 bases and the V segment lost 0 bases, leaving 4 bases of the junction unmatched. Germline V gives CDR1 KGHSH, CDR2 LQKENI. CDR3 sequence: CASSPPGQVGYGYTF. CDR3 DNA sequence: TGTGCCAGCTCACCACCGGGACAGGTGGGCTATGGCTACACCTTC.

The V gene is TRBV7-3, the J gene TRBJ2-1; 9 bases match TRBD1. V shed 5 bases, J shed 0 bases, and the junction held 8 bases outside the gene matches. This CDR3 has 17 residues. In germline, CDR1 is SGHTA, CDR2 FQGTGA. CDR3: CASSPDSGQGSYNEQFF. The CDR3 nucleotides read TGTGCCAGCAGCCCCGACTCGGGACAGGGCTCCTACAATGAGCAGTTCTTC.

The chain joins TRBV28 to TRBJ2-1; D perhaps matches TRBD1 (5 bases). The CDR3 loop spans 14 amino acids. V dropped 3 bases and J dropped 3 bases, with 9 bases sitting between them. The germline V gene encodes CDR1 MDHEN and CDR2 SYDVKM. The DNA for the CDR3 is TGTGCCAGCAGTTTTATAGACAGCTACAATGAGCAGTTCTTC. As protein: CASSFIDSYNEQFF.

The rearrangement links TRBV7-6 to TRBJ2-6; D gene ambiguous. CDR3 size: 13 residues. Per the germline V gene, CDR1 is SGHVS and CDR2 is FNYEAQ. The V gene lost 0 bases and the J gene lost 3 bases, with 0 bases spanning the gap. CDR3 DNA sequence: TGTGCCAGCAGCTTAGCTGGGGCCAACGTCCTGACTTTC. This gives the protein CASSLAGANVLTF.

The DNA for the CDR3 is TGTGCCAGCAGCTTGGCGGAGACCCAGTACTTC. This codes for CASSLAETQYF. The J gene is TRBJ2-5, the V gene TRBV7-2, with D unresolved. This CDR3 is built from 11 residues. CDR1 is SGHTA, CDR2 FQGNSA, per germline. Trimming removed 3 bases from V and 5 bases from J, with 4 bases in between.